A selection of T cell receptor beta chains follows, all from one sample in a study of vaccination and CD4 T cells after COVID-19. TCRdb reanalysed the PCR reads using MiXCR and keeps one entry per CDR3 protein. The sample has about 21,000 distinct CDR3 sequences; about 45% are singletons. These receptors have no identified antigens. The sequenced sample was CD4+ T cells from blood, cultured in vitro. These receptors were taken from a human donor who had recovered from COVID-19. The CDR3 runs from the conserved cysteine through the conserved F or W. Fields, in order: V gene, clone size, J gene, D gene, CDR3 DNA, CDR3 protein. The D gene is left open where the match is weak. Rows give clone size only sometimes, using once, few, many, or a class for an expanded clone.

v_gene: TRBV7-8
abundance: medium-sized
j_gene: TRBJ1-5
d_gene: .
CDR3nt: TGTGCCAGCAGCTTATACGGGGTAGGGGGCAATCAGCCCCAGCATTTT
CDR3aa: CASSLYGVGGNQPQHF

v_gene: TRBV7-6
abundance: .
j_gene: TRBJ1-2
d_gene: .
CDR3nt: TGTGCCAGCAGCTCCCTTGGGGGCCATGGCTACACCTTC
CDR3aa: CASSSLGGHGYTF

v_gene: TRBV28
abundance: few
j_gene: TRBJ2-2
d_gene: .
CDR3nt: TGTGCCAGCAGGCGACAGGAGGTGGCCGGGGAGCTGTTTTTT
CDR3aa: CASRRQEVAGELFF

v_gene: TRBV7-2
abundance: once
j_gene: TRBJ2-5
d_gene: .
CDR3nt: TGTGCCAGCAGCTTAGTAGGATTCGCCCAAGAGACCCAGTACTTC
CDR3aa: CASSLVGFAQETQYF

v_gene: TRBV6-1
abundance: .
j_gene: TRBJ2-3
d_gene: .
CDR3nt: TGTGCCAGCAGCCTATATGATACGCAGTATTTT
CDR3aa: CASSLYDTQYF

v_gene: TRBV5-8
abundance: .
j_gene: TRBJ1-5
d_gene: .
CDR3nt: TGTGCCAGCAGCCCGGGACCGAATCAGCCCCAGCATTTT
CDR3aa: CASSPGPNQPQHF

v_gene: TRBV20-1
abundance: .
j_gene: TRBJ1-5
d_gene: .
CDR3nt: TGCAGTGCTAGAGGGGCAGCAAATCAGCCCCAGCATTTT
CDR3aa: CSARGAANQPQHF

v_gene: TRBV12-3/TRBV12-4
abundance: once
j_gene: TRBJ1-2
d_gene: TRBD1
CDR3nt: TGTGCCAGCAGGGGACAGGCCCCCTCGAGGTCTGGCTACACCTTC
CDR3aa: CASRGQAPSRSGYTF

v_gene: TRBV7-2
abundance: .
j_gene: TRBJ1-3
d_gene: .
CDR3nt: TGTGCCAGCACCCATACGGGGGGGACTGGAAACACCATATATTTT
CDR3aa: CASTHTGGTGNTIYF

v_gene: TRBV20-1
abundance: .
j_gene: TRBJ2-3
d_gene: TRBD2
CDR3nt: TGCAGTGCTAGAGATCCATCAAGCGGGGGGGACGGAGATACGCAGTATTTT
CDR3aa: CSARDPSSGGDGDTQYF

v_gene: TRBV2
abundance: .
j_gene: TRBJ2-3
d_gene: TRBD2
CDR3nt: TGTGCCAGCACTAAGACTAGCGGAAACACAGATACGCAGTATTTT
CDR3aa: CASTKTSGNTDTQYF

v_gene: TRBV4-1
abundance: .
j_gene: TRBJ1-3
d_gene: .
CDR3nt: TGCGCCAGCAGCCAGACCCCGGACGCTCTCTCGGGAAACACCATATATTTT
CDR3aa: CASSQTPDALSGNTIYF

v_gene: TRBV27
abundance: .
j_gene: TRBJ2-2
d_gene: .
CDR3nt: TGTGCCAGCAGTTCCACCTCGCGGAACACCGGGGAGCTGTTTTTT
CDR3aa: CASSSTSRNTGELFF

v_gene: TRBV7-9
abundance: .
j_gene: TRBJ2-1
d_gene: .
CDR3nt: TGTGCCAGCAGCACCTTAGGACAGTGGGAGCAGTTCTTC
CDR3aa: CASSTLGQWEQFF

v_gene: TRBV11-2
abundance: .
j_gene: TRBJ1-1
d_gene: .
CDR3nt: TGTGCCAGCAGTTTACAACTCATGAACACTGAAGCTTTCTTT
CDR3aa: CASSLQLMNTEAFF

v_gene: TRBV18
abundance: .
j_gene: TRBJ2-2
d_gene: .
CDR3nt: TGTGCCAGCTCAAACAGGGAGGTGGCCACCGGGGAGCTGTTTTTT
CDR3aa: CASSNREVATGELFF

v_gene: TRBV18
abundance: .
j_gene: TRBJ1-5
d_gene: .
CDR3nt: TGTGCCAGCTCACCAGAGGGGTCGGATCAGCCCCAGCATTTT
CDR3aa: CASSPEGSDQPQHF

v_gene: TRBV24-1
abundance: .
j_gene: TRBJ2-7
d_gene: .
CDR3nt: TGTGCCACCAGTGAATTTGGAGACGAGCAGTACTTC
CDR3aa: CATSEFGDEQYF

v_gene: TRBV20-1
abundance: .
j_gene: TRBJ2-3
d_gene: TRBD2
CDR3nt: TGCAGTGCTAACTTCAAGCGGGGGAACACAGATACGCAGTATTTT
CDR3aa: CSANFKRGNTDTQYF

v_gene: TRBV6-5
abundance: .
j_gene: TRBJ2-5
d_gene: .
CDR3nt: TGTGCCAGCAGTTTCGCAGGGGTCTCCTCACCAGAGACCCAGTACTTC
CDR3aa: CASSFAGVSSPETQYF

v_gene: TRBV20-1
abundance: .
j_gene: TRBJ2-7
d_gene: TRBD2
CDR3nt: TGCAGTGCTAATTCCGGGACTAGCGACTACGAGCAGTACTTC
CDR3aa: CSANSGTSDYEQYF

v_gene: TRBV19
abundance: few
j_gene: TRBJ1-5
d_gene: TRBD1
CDR3nt: TGTGCCAGTACCCTAAACAGGGGGCGGAATCAGCCCCAGCATTTT
CDR3aa: CASTLNRGRNQPQHF

v_gene: TRBV6-2/TRBV6-3
abundance: few
j_gene: TRBJ2-1
d_gene: .
CDR3nt: TGTGCCAGCAGTGGGTATACCTACAATGAGCAGTTCTTC
CDR3aa: CASSGYTYNEQFF

v_gene: TRBV15
abundance: .
j_gene: TRBJ2-3
d_gene: TRBD2
CDR3nt: TGTGCCACCAGCAGAGTTGCTAGCGGGGTGAGCACAGATACGCAGTATTTT
CDR3aa: CATSRVASGVSTDTQYF

v_gene: TRBV12-3/TRBV12-4
abundance: .
j_gene: TRBJ1-5
d_gene: .
CDR3nt: TGTGCCAGCAGCATCTCGGGGCCGGGTGGCAATCAGCCCCAGCATTTT
CDR3aa: CASSISGPGGNQPQHF

v_gene: TRBV19
abundance: .
j_gene: TRBJ2-1
d_gene: TRBD2
CDR3nt: TGTGCCAGTAGTATCTCGCTAGCGGGAGGGAGTGAGCAGTTCTTC
CDR3aa: CASSISLAGGSEQFF

v_gene: TRBV5-1
abundance: once
j_gene: TRBJ1-1
d_gene: TRBD1
CDR3nt: TGCGCCAGCAGCACGGGGACAGGGGTTCAGGTCACTGAAGCTTTCTTT
CDR3aa: CASSTGTGVQVTEAFF

v_gene: TRBV28
abundance: .
j_gene: TRBJ2-7
d_gene: .
CDR3nt: TGTGCCAGCAGTTTATCGGGAAACGAGCAGTACTTC
CDR3aa: CASSLSGNEQYF

v_gene: TRBV2
abundance: .
j_gene: TRBJ1-1
d_gene: .
CDR3nt: TGTGCCAGCAGTGAATGGTACAGGGTGAACACTGAAGCTTTCTTT
CDR3aa: CASSEWYRVNTEAFF

v_gene: TRBV5-5
abundance: .
j_gene: TRBJ2-1
d_gene: .
CDR3nt: TGTGCCAGCAGCTCCATTCGTGGGGTACAGATCGAGCAGTTCTTC
CDR3aa: CASSSIRGVQIEQFF

v_gene: TRBV7-9
abundance: few
j_gene: TRBJ1-1
d_gene: TRBD1
CDR3nt: TGTGCCAGCAGTACGACAGGGCCGAACACTGAAGCTTTCTTT
CDR3aa: CASSTTGPNTEAFF

v_gene: TRBV19
abundance: few
j_gene: TRBJ1-6
d_gene: .
CDR3nt: TGTGCCAGTAGTATAGGAGGGGTCTATAATTCACCCCTCCACTTT
CDR3aa: CASSIGGVYNSPLHF

v_gene: TRBV19
abundance: .
j_gene: TRBJ1-6
d_gene: .
CDR3nt: TGTGCCAGTAGTTCGTGGAGGGAAATAGGATCACCCCTCCACTTT
CDR3aa: CASSSWREIGSPLHF

v_gene: TRBV20-1
abundance: .
j_gene: TRBJ2-7
d_gene: TRBD2
CDR3nt: TGCAGTGCTGCGACTAGCGGGTCCTACGAGCAGTACTTC
CDR3aa: CSAATSGSYEQYF

v_gene: TRBV28
abundance: .
j_gene: TRBJ1-1
d_gene: TRBD1
CDR3nt: TGTGCCAGCAGTCCAGGAGACAGGGTTTCTGAAGCTTTCTTT
CDR3aa: CASSPGDRVSEAFF

v_gene: TRBV18
abundance: few
j_gene: TRBJ1-5
d_gene: TRBD1
CDR3nt: TGTGCCAGCTCAAAGGAGACAGGGCGCAATCAGCCCCAGCATTTT
CDR3aa: CASSKETGRNQPQHF

v_gene: TRBV7-9
abundance: .
j_gene: TRBJ2-3
d_gene: .
CDR3nt: TGTGCCAGCTCGGCCGGGACACTAAACACAGATACGCAGTATTTT
CDR3aa: CASSAGTLNTDTQYF

v_gene: TRBV27
abundance: .
j_gene: TRBJ2-2
d_gene: TRBD2
CDR3nt: TGTGCCAGCAGTTTCGACGGGACTAGCGGTCCCGGGGAGCTGTTTTTT
CDR3aa: CASSFDGTSGPGELFF

v_gene: TRBV28
abundance: .
j_gene: TRBJ1-5
d_gene: TRBD1
CDR3nt: TGTGCCAGCAGTTGGCAGGGACAGGTTAGCAATCAGCCCCAGCATTTT
CDR3aa: CASSWQGQVSNQPQHF

v_gene: TRBV7-2
abundance: few
j_gene: TRBJ1-1
d_gene: TRBD1
CDR3nt: TGTGCCAGCAGCTTAGACTTCTGGCAGGCCAGGGGGGTGAACACTGAAGCTTTCTTT
CDR3aa: CASSLDFWQARGVNTEAFF

v_gene: TRBV7-3
abundance: few
j_gene: TRBJ1-6
d_gene: .
CDR3nt: TGTGCCAGCAGCTTAACGGCGGGCTCACCCCTCCACTTT
CDR3aa: CASSLTAGSPLHF

v_gene: TRBV25-1
abundance: .
j_gene: TRBJ1-6
d_gene: TRBD1
CDR3nt: TGTGCCAGCGGAAGACAGGGCCCTAATTCACCCCTCCACTTT
CDR3aa: CASGRQGPNSPLHF

v_gene: TRBV2
abundance: few
j_gene: TRBJ1-3
d_gene: .
CDR3nt: TGTGCCAGCACGCGGGACGCCTCTGGAAACACCATATATTTT
CDR3aa: CASTRDASGNTIYF

v_gene: TRBV6-1
abundance: .
j_gene: TRBJ1-2
d_gene: .
CDR3nt: TGTGCCAGCACCGGACAGTTACAAGAAGGCTACACCTTC
CDR3aa: CASTGQLQEGYTF